A selection of T cell receptor beta chains follows, all from one sample in a study of cytomegalovirus exposure and HLA in healthy donors. Repertoires were generated with immunoSEQ multiplex PCR, while TCRdb's copy carries only in-frame clones and drops some. The table lists 100,000 to 150,000 clones. Sequencing was performed on PBMCs. The receptor set was obtained from a man between 18 and 35 years old in good health and CMV-seronegative. CDR3s include the opening cysteine and the closing phenylalanine or tryptophan. The order of the fields is D gene, V gene, J gene, CDR3 DNA, CDR3 protein. A D gene is named only where the DNA matches it firmly.

>.|TRBV9|TRBJ2-5
TGTGCCAGCAGCCCCCTGACCCGGGGGGAGACCCAGTACTTC
CASSPLTRGETQYF
>.|TRBV6-1|TRBJ2-7
TGTGCCAGCAGTCAACTCAGGACTGAGCAGTACTTC
CASSQLRTEQYF
>TRBD1|TRBV6-5|TRBJ1-1
TGTGCCAGCAGTGGGACAGAGAACACTGAAGCTTTCTTT
CASSGTENTEAFF
>TRBD2|TRBV7-9|TRBJ2-1
TGTGCCAGCAGCTTGGGACTAGCGGGGTACAATGAGCAGTTCTTC
CASSLGLAGYNEQFF
>TRBD1|TRBV7-2|TRBJ2-7
TGTGCCAGCAGCTCGGGGACCGGGACAGGGACCCTCTACGAGCAGTACTTC
CASSSGTGTGTLYEQYF
>TRBD1|TRBV29-1|TRBJ2-7
TGCAGCGTTGGACGGGGACAGTCTCTCGAGCAGTACTTC
CSVGRGQSLEQYF
>.|TRBV5-4|TRBJ2-7
TGTGCCAGCAGCTTGGTTGGGCCCACCTACGAGCAGTACTTC
CASSLVGPTYEQYF
>.|TRBV18|TRBJ2-5
TGTGCCAGCTCACCACTTGGCGGGGGCCTTGTAGAGACCCAGTACTTC
CASSPLGGGLVETQYF
>TRBD2|TRBV6-5|TRBJ2-7
TGTGCCAGCAGCTTTAGCGGGGGAAACTACGAGCAGTACTTC
CASSFSGGNYEQYF
>TRBD1|TRBV7-6|TRBJ2-2
TGTGCCAGCAGCCTGGGACAGGGGGCTGGCGCCGGGGAGCTGTTTTTT
CASSLGQGAGAGELFF
>.|TRBV28|TRBJ2-7
TGTGCCAGCAGTCCCCCGATCTGGAATAGCGCGTCGTACGAGCAGTACTTC
CASSPPIWNSASYEQYF
>.|TRBV19|TRBJ2-1
TGTGCCAGTAGTAAACCCGGGCTAGCGAGTTACTACAATGAGCAGTTCTTC
CASSKPGLASYYNEQFF
>TRBD2|TRBV6-5|TRBJ2-7
TGTGCCAGTTCAAGACTAGCTACCTACGAGCAGTACTTC
CASSRLATYEQYF
>.|TRBV19|TRBJ2-7
TGTGCCAGTAACAACTCTCCCGGGTGGCAGGGGTCAGAGGAGCAGTACTTC
CASNNSPGWQGSEEQYF
>TRBD1|TRBV19|TRBJ1-1
TGTGCCAGTAGTAGCTGGACAGGGAACACTGAAGCTTTCTTT
CASSSWTGNTEAFF
>.|TRBV2|TRBJ2-7
TGTGCCAGCAGTGAAGCGAACCTAGGCTCCGAGCAGTACTTC
CASSEANLGSEQYF
>TRBD2|TRBV27|TRBJ2-2
TGTGCCAGCAGTTCGGGAGTAGCGGGAGTAACCGGGGAGCTGTTTTTT
CASSSGVAGVTGELFF
>TRBD2|TRBV7-8|TRBJ2-7
TGTGCCAGCAGCCCCCCTAGCGGCGCATATTACGAGCAGTACTTC
CASSPPSGAYYEQYF
>.|TRBV30|TRBJ1-5
TGTGCCTGGACTCCCCTGGGGAGAAATCAGCCCCAGCATTTT
CAWTPLGRNQPQHF
>.|TRBV6-5|TRBJ1-1
TGTGCCAGCAGTCCCGGTCCGACAGGGAACACTGAAGCTTTCTTT
CASSPGPTGNTEAFF
>.|TRBV19|TRBJ2-7
TGTGCCAGTAGTCCCTACCCGACAGACCTCGAGCAGTACTTC
CASSPYPTDLEQYF
>.|TRBV6-5|TRBJ2-7
TGTGCCAGCAGTTACGGGACACTCACCTACGAGCAGTACTTC
CASSYGTLTYEQYF
>.|TRBV5-4|TRBJ1-2
TGTGCCAGCAGGGGGCTCTATGGCTACACCTTC
CASRGLYGYTF
>TRBD2|TRBV7-3|TRBJ2-1
TGTGCCAGCAGCTTAAAAGGGGTTCTAGCGGCCTACAATGAGCAGTTCTTC
CASSLKGVLAAYNEQFF
>.|TRBV15|TRBJ2-7
TGTGCCACCAGCAGAGATAGGCAGGGGTTTCTTTTAACGTACGAGCAGTACTTC
CATSRDRQGFLLTYEQYF
>TRBD1|TRBV4-1|TRBJ2-3
TGCGCCAGCAGCCCCGGGGACAGGGGCACAGATACGCAGTATTTT
CASSPGDRGTDTQYF
>.|TRBV9|TRBJ2-3
TGTGCCAGCAGCGTGGACGGACATAGCACAGATACGCAGTATTTT
CASSVDGHSTDTQYF
>TRBD1|TRBV6-5|TRBJ2-2
TGTGCCAGCAGTTACTTAGGACAGGGTAACACCGGGGAGCTGTTTTTT
CASSYLGQGNTGELFF
>.|TRBV7-9|TRBJ2-1
TGTGCCAGCAGCGCACCCCGCGGTAGGAGCTCCTACAATGAGCAGTTCTTC
CASSAPRGRSSYNEQFF
>TRBD2|TRBV27|TRBJ2-7
TGTGCCAGCAGTTTAACCGAGCGGGAGGGCCCGCGAGGCTACGAGCAGTACTTC
CASSLTEREGPRGYEQYF
>TRBD2|TRBV9|TRBJ2-3
TGTGCCAGCAGCGTAGCAAGCGGGAGGGGCACAGATACGCAGTATTTT
CASSVASGRGTDTQYF
>TRBD1|TRBV6-4|TRBJ2-4
TGTGCCAGCCAACAGTTTGTCTTGGACAGGACTCGAGTAGGCAAAAACATTCAGTACTTC
CASQQFVLDRTRVGKNIQYF
>TRBD2|TRBV27|TRBJ2-7
TGTGCCAGCAGGGAAGCGGGAGAGAGCGACGAGCAGTACTTC
CASREAGESDEQYF
>TRBD1|TRBV13|TRBJ1-4
TGTGCCAGCAGCTCCGGGACAGGGCGGGAAAAACTGTTTTTT
CASSSGTGREKLFF
>TRBD1|TRBV6-5|TRBJ2-2
TGTGCCAGCAGTCAGACAGGGGTTTTCACCGGGGAGCTGTTTTTT
CASSQTGVFTGELFF
>TRBD1|TRBV27|TRBJ1-5
TGTGCCAGCAGTTTATCTAAGGGACAGTTTGATCAGCCCCAGCATTTT
CASSLSKGQFDQPQHF
>TRBD1|TRBV19|TRBJ1-1
TGTGCCAGTAGTATTCTGGACAGGGGGAGGGCTTTCTTT
CASSILDRGRAFF
>.|TRBV11-2|TRBJ2-5
TGTGCCAGCAGCCTACAGGGGGGGTGGCAAGAGACCCAGTACTTC
CASSLQGGWQETQYF
>.|TRBV14|TRBJ1-2
TGTGCCAGCAGCCAAGACAGGGCCCATTACTATGGCTACACCTTC
CASSQDRAHYYGYTF
>.|TRBV5-1|TRBJ2-7
TGCGCCAGCAGCTCGCCCGGGACACCGTCCTACGAGCAGTACTTC
CASSSPGTPSYEQYF
>TRBD1|TRBV5-1|TRBJ2-3
TGCGCCAGCAGCTTGGACCTTGTCGGTTCAGGGGGAGGCACAGATACGCAGTATTTT
CASSLDLVGSGGGTDTQYF
>.|TRBV6-1|TRBJ2-7
TGTGCCAGCAGCCTTACAGGGTCGGCCTACGAGCAGTACTTC
CASSLTGSAYEQYF
>TRBD1|TRBV10-3|TRBJ2-7
TGTGCCATCAGCGTCCTACCCGGGACAGACGAGCAGTACTTC
CAISVLPGTDEQYF
>.|TRBV6-1|TRBJ1-5
TGTGCCAGCGGGGGGGAATCCTATCTGGCCCAGCATTTT
CASGGESYLAQHF
>.|TRBV5-1|TRBJ1-3
TGCGCCAGCGCCGGACATTCTGGAAACACCATATATTTT
CASAGHSGNTIYF
>TRBD1|TRBV12-5|TRBJ2-7
TGTGCTAGTGGTGACAGGGGCCACGAGCAGTACTTC
CASGDRGHEQYF
>TRBD2|TRBV5-1|TRBJ2-1
TGCGCCAGCAGCTTGGGGATAGCGGGGGGCTCCTACAATGAGCAGTTCTTC
CASSLGIAGGSYNEQFF
>TRBD2|TRBV25-1|TRBJ2-5
TGTGCCAGCACGCTAGCGGGAGTCAGGGAGACCCAGTACTTC
CASTLAGVRETQYF
>.|TRBV30|TRBJ1-4
TGTGCCTGGAGTCCTGGACTGACGAATGAAAAACTGTTTTTT
CAWSPGLTNEKLFF
>TRBD2|TRBV5-4|TRBJ2-1
TGTGCCAGCAGCACGGGCCAAGCGGGGGGTCTCGGTGAGCAGTTCTTC
CASSTGQAGGLGEQFF
>.|TRBV6-5|TRBJ2-3
TGTGCCAGCAGGGAATCAGGGGCCGTATGGGATACGCAGTATTTT
CASRESGAVWDTQYF
>.|TRBV4-2|TRBJ1-1
TGTGCCACCCTACGGGGGGCAAATGAAGCTTTCTTT
CATLRGANEAFF
>.|TRBV6-6|TRBJ1-2
TGTGCCAGCAGGGGCGCCGCCAAATACTATGGCTACACCTTC
CASRGAAKYYGYTF
>.|TRBV6-1|TRBJ2-7
TGTGCCAGCAGTGAGGTGACAGGACCCAGTCTCTACGAGCAGTACTTC
CASSEVTGPSLYEQYF